A selection of T cell receptor beta chains follows, all from one sample in a study of T cells in Graves' hyperthyroidism and ophthalmopathy. TCRdb analysed the multiplex PCR reads with MiXCR anew, one entry per CDR3 protein. The sample carries around 600,000 distinct CDR3 sequences, about 14% recorded once. Sequencing used blood. Receptors were obtained from a woman under 30 with Graves' ophthalmopathy. Each CDR3 is given with its conserved first and last residue. Fields, in order: CDR3 protein, CDR3 DNA, D gene, J gene, V gene, clone size. The D gene is left open where the match is weak. For some rows the clone size is stated as once, few or many, or as a class when expanded; others skip it.

CDR3: CSARGLPIDRAFF
DNA: TGCAGTGCTAGAGGGCTACCTATAGATCGAGCTTTCTTT
D: .
J: TRBJ1-1
V: TRBV20-1
size: many

CDR3: CASSQDARTSGWQFF
DNA: TGTGCCAGCAGCCAAGATGCCCGGACTAGCGGGTGGCAGTTCTTC
D: TRBD2
J: TRBJ2-1
V: TRBV14
size: .

CDR3: CASSLGAGGYNEQFF
DNA: TGTGCCAGCAGCTTGGGGGCGGGAGGGTACAATGAGCAGTTCTTC
D: TRBD2
J: TRBJ2-1
V: TRBV7-8
size: many

CDR3: CASSVGGGTSGYEQYF
DNA: TGTGCCAGCAGCGTAGGGGGTGGGACTAGCGGATACGAGCAGTACTTC
D: TRBD2
J: TRBJ2-7
V: TRBV9
size: .

CDR3: CASSLRVGGRGTEAFF
DNA: TGTGCCAGCAGTCTAAGGGTAGGGGGGCGCGGGACTGAAGCTTTCTTT
D: .
J: TRBJ1-1
V: TRBV27
size: few

CDR3: CATSRGGIFGTGGTDTQYF
DNA: TGTGCCACCAGCAGAGGGGGGATTTTTGGGACAGGGGGCACAGATACGCAGTATTTT
D: TRBD1
J: TRBJ2-3
V: TRBV15
size: .

CDR3: CASRSGSTDTQYF
DNA: TGTGCCAGCAGAAGCGGAAGCACAGATACGCAGTATTTT
D: .
J: TRBJ2-3
V: TRBV28
size: many

CDR3: CASSPGVGGSGNNEQFF
DNA: TGTGCCAGCAGCCCGGGGGTAGGGGGGAGCGGGAACAATGAGCAGTTCTTC
D: .
J: TRBJ2-1
V: TRBV3-1
size: .

CDR3: CASSSTRRTAEQYF
DNA: TGTGCCAGCAGCTCAACAAGGCGGACCGCCGAGCAGTACTTC
D: .
J: TRBJ2-7
V: TRBV11-2
size: many

CDR3: CASSYSSLPRPYEQYF
DNA: TGTGCCAGCAGTTACTCGAGCCTCCCGAGGCCCTACGAGCAGTACTTC
D: .
J: TRBJ2-7
V: TRBV6-6
size: many

CDR3: CASSHAGTYYEQYF
DNA: TGTGCCAGCAGCCATGCCGGGACTTATTACGAGCAGTACTTC
D: .
J: TRBJ2-7
V: TRBV11-2
size: many

CDR3: CASSPMGLRPQHF
DNA: TGTGCCAGCTCCCCCATGGGATTACGGCCCCAGCATTTT
D: .
J: TRBJ1-5
V: TRBV18
size: many

CDR3: CASSLSDFAEAFF
DNA: TGTGCCAGCAGTTTATCGGACTTTGCTGAAGCTTTCTTT
D: .
J: TRBJ1-1
V: TRBV12-3/TRBV12-4
size: many

CDR3: CSARDIGASNTGELFF
DNA: TGCAGTGCTAGGGATATAGGGGCGTCGAACACCGGGGAGCTGTTTTTT
D: .
J: TRBJ2-2
V: TRBV20-1
size: .

CDR3: CASSVPPNGSRGAGNQPQHF
DNA: TGTGCCAGCAGCGTGCCTCCGAACGGTAGCAGGGGGGCTGGTAATCAGCCCCAGCATTTT
D: TRBD1
J: TRBJ1-5
V: TRBV9
size: few

CDR3: CASTPGTSGTNEQFF
DNA: TGTGCCAGCACCCCCGGGACTAGCGGGACCAATGAGCAGTTCTTC
D: TRBD2
J: TRBJ2-1
V: TRBV27
size: many

CDR3: CASSQQLGGNTIYF
DNA: TGTGCCAGCAGCCAACAACTGGGGGGAAACACCATATATTTT
D: .
J: TRBJ1-3
V: TRBV3-1
size: .

CDR3: CASTDGGGRGPQHF
DNA: TGTGCCAGCACGGACGGCGGGGGTAGGGGGCCCCAGCATTTT
D: .
J: TRBJ1-5
V: TRBV6-1
size: once

CDR3: CASSYIWGQGKHTGELFF
DNA: TGTGCCAGCAGTTACATCTGGGGACAGGGGAAACACACCGGGGAGCTGTTTTTT
D: TRBD1
J: TRBJ2-2
V: TRBV6-2/TRBV6-3
size: few

CDR3: CASIAQSGREKQFF
DNA: TGTGCCAGCATTGCCCAGAGCGGGAGGGAAAAGCAGTTCTTC
D: TRBD2
J: TRBJ2-1
V: TRBV6-1
size: few

CDR3: CASSSRLAGVLNEQFF
DNA: TGTGCCAGCAGTTCTCGACTAGCGGGAGTGCTGAATGAGCAGTTCTTC
D: TRBD2
J: TRBJ2-1
V: TRBV27
size: .

CDR3: CASSQVGLGNQPQHF
DNA: TGTGCCAGCAGTCAAGTAGGCTTAGGGAATCAGCCCCAGCATTTT
D: .
J: TRBJ1-5
V: TRBV27
size: many

CDR3: CSARSGQGAYEQYF
DNA: TGCAGTGCTAGATCGGGACAGGGGGCCTACGAGCAGTACTTC
D: TRBD1
J: TRBJ2-7
V: TRBV20-1
size: many

CDR3: CASSILRGSNYGYTF
DNA: TGTGCCAGTAGTATACTTCGAGGATCCAACTATGGCTACACCTTC
D: .
J: TRBJ1-2
V: TRBV19
size: few

CDR3: CASSYSKLGQLYGYTF
DNA: TGTGCCAGCAGTTACTCGAAGCTGGGACAGCTCTATGGCTACACCTTC
D: TRBD1
J: TRBJ1-2
V: TRBV6-5
size: many

CDR3: CASSDRTSTDTQYF
DNA: TGTGCCAGCAGTGACAGGACAAGCACAGATACGCAGTATTTT
D: .
J: TRBJ2-3
V: TRBV6-1
size: many

CDR3: CASGVSLLHSGNTIYF
DNA: TGTGCCAGCGGGGTTAGTTTGCTACACTCTGGAAACACCATATATTTT
D: .
J: TRBJ1-3
V: TRBV28
size: .

CDR3: CASSVTGDLTDTQYF
DNA: TGTGCCAGCAGTGTGACAGGGGACCTCACAGATACGCAGTATTTT
D: TRBD1
J: TRBJ2-3
V: TRBV25-1
size: .